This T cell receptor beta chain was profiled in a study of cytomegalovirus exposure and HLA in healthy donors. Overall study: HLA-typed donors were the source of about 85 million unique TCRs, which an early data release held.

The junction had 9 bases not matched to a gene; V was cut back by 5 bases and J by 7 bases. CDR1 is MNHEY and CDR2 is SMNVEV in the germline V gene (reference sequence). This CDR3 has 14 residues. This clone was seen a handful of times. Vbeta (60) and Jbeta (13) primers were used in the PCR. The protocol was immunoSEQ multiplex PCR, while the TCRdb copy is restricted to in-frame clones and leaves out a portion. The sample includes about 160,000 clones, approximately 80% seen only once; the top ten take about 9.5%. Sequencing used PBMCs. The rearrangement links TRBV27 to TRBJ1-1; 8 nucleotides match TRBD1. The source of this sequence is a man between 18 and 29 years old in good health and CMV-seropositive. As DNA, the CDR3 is TGTGCCAGCAGTACCAACCGGGACAGGAATGAAGCTTTCTTT. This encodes CASSTNRDRNEAFF.